This T cell receptor (beta chain) was profiled in a study of early T cells in non-severe SARS-CoV-2 infection. For the study at large: Sequencing input comprised bulk RNA from unsorted whole blood; chain pairing was not available.

Each CDR3 protein gets one entry after TCRdb re-called the 5' RACE reads with MiXCR. The table has 17,000 or so distinct CDR3 sequences, about 5.4% seen once; the top ten hold 6.5% to 7.5%. Study observations and caveats: Matches to VDJdb favored anti-spike CD8 responses and missed private and CD4 specificities.

This clonotype was seen more than once but under ten times. As yet, its antigen is unknown. In germline, CDR1 is MDHEN, CDR2 SYDVKM. This CDR3 is 15 amino acids long. The V gene end was trimmed by 11 bases and the J gene end by 0 bases; junction bases not matched to a gene: 8. This chain connects TRBV28 to TRBJ2-2, with TRBD1 identical over 8 bases. The source of this sequence is an adult who was a healthcare worker with PCR-confirmed SARS-CoV-2 infection or an uninfected control (not recorded which). The sequencing used whole blood, collected at baseline. The CDR3 region is CAARRQGSNTGELFF. The DNA of the CDR3 is TGTGCCGCTCGCCGACAGGGGTCGAACACCGGGGAGCTGTTTTTT.